The 20 T cell receptor beta chains given below trace back to one sample, sequenced in a study of blood T cell repertoires in COVID-19. Repertoires were generated with immunoSEQ multiplex PCR, while TCRdb's copy carries only in-frame clones and drops some. This table has under 200,000 clones, more than 70% appearing once. What was sequenced was peripheral blood. These receptors came from a woman aged 65 to 85 who had recovered from COVID-19.

The chain has TRBV3-1 (or the pseudogene TRBV3-2) and TRBJ1-6; TRBD1 agrees at 10 bases. Per the germline V gene, CDR1 is LGHDT and CDR2 is YNNKEL (reference sequence). Trimming removed 3 bases from V and 8 bases from J; junction bases left unmatched: 7. The CDR3 length is 16 residues. CDR3 DNA sequence: TGTGCCAGCAGCCACGACAGGGGGCGAGTATATTCACCCCTCCACTTT. Protein: CASSHDRGRVYSPLHF.

The chain recombines TRBV9 with TRBJ1-1, with unresolved D. Germline CDR1 reads SGDLS; CDR2 reads YYNGEE. The CDR3 covers 12 residues. V dropped 0 bases and J dropped 5 bases, with 5 bases sitting between them. This CDR3 is CASSVGETEAFF. The CDR3 DNA sequence: TGTGCCAGCAGCGTAGGCGAGACTGAAGCTTTCTTT.

The chain has TRBV7-2 and TRBJ2-3; D not certain. V dropped 5 bases and J dropped 6 bases, with 6 bases sitting between them. CDR3 length: 11 amino acids. CDR1 SGHTA and CDR2 FQGNSA come from the germline V gene. The CDR3 DNA is TGTGCCAGCAGCCCCGCGGATACGCAGTATTTT. This sequence encodes CASSPADTQYF.

The chain employs TRBV29-1 and TRBJ1-3; D gene unclear. The CDR3 has 12 amino acids. Looked up from germline, CDR1 is SQVTM and CDR2 is ANQGSEA. Trimming removed 4 bases from V and 4 bases from J, with 8 bases in between. CDR3 DNA sequence: TGCAGCGTTGGCCCCCAGGGAAACACCATATATTTT. Its protein is CSVGPQGNTIYF. The full variable domain, rest sourced from reference TRBV29-1 and TRBJ1-3, is SAVISQKPSRDICQRGTSLTIQCQVDSQVTMMFWYRQQPGQSLTLIATANQGSEATYESGFVIDKFPISRPNLTFSTLTVSNMSPEDSSIYLCSVGPQGNTIYFGEGSWLTVV.

V usage is TRBV21-1 and J usage is TRBJ1-4. TRBV21-1 is given as a pseudogene. The CDR3 sequence is 14 residues long. This CDR3 is CASSPGGLGEKLFF. The CDR3 region has the DNA TGTGCCAGCAGCCCCGGAGGGCTAGGGGAAAAACTGTTTTTT.

V is TRBV6-6 and J is TRBJ2-5, with 10 nucleotides matching TRBD1. V gave up 6 bases and J gave up 9 bases; unmatched junction bases: 7. Germline V CDR1 and CDR2: MNHNY, SVGAGI (reference sequence). The CDR3 extends over 13 amino acids. The CDR3, as DNA: TGTGCCAGCAGGGCCGGGACAGGGGTGGCCCAGTACTTC. Amino acids: CASRAGTGVAQYF.

This chain uses TRBV28 with TRBJ1-2, with TRBD1 as a possible D gene (6 bases). CDR3 size: 15 residues. Trimming left V 6 bases short and J 2 bases short, with 16 bases between. Looked up from germline, CDR1 is MDHEN and CDR2 is SYDVKM. CDR3 residues: CASRRPGQGNYGYTF. The CDR3, as DNA: TGTGCCAGCAGACGACCGGGACAAGGCAACTATGGCTACACCTTC.

This clone was detected a few times. The gene calls are TRBV5-4 and TRBJ2-1; 8 positions match TRBD2. The germline CDR1 and CDR2 sequences are SGHNT and YYREEE (reference sequence). The CDR3 totals 13 residues. J lost 8 bases, V lost 1 base, and 2 bases had no gene match. CDR3 in DNA: TGTGCCAGCAGCTTGAATAGCGGGGATGAGCAGTTCTTC. It specifies CASSLNSGDEQFF.

The chain couples TRBV19 to TRBJ2-3; TRBD2 matches 10 bases. Germline-derived CDR1 and CDR2 are LNHDA and SQIVND (reference sequence). This CDR3 has 13 residues. After removal of 8 bases from V and 5 bases from J, the junction contained 4 bases not matched to a gene. CDR3 sequence reads: CASGLAGVDTQYF. In DNA form, the CDR3 reads TGTGCCAGTGGGCTAGCGGGAGTAGATACGCAGTATTTT.

The V and J genes are TRBV10-3 and TRBJ1-2, with D possibly TRBD1 on 5 matching bases. CDR1 and CDR2 from the germline V gene are ENHRY and SYGVKD. The CDR3 loop spans 13 amino acids. V shed 3 bases and J shed 7 bases, with 12 bases lying between them. In nucleotides, the CDR3 is TGTGCCATCAGTGATGGGCAGGGTCGTGGCTACACCTTC. Translating it yields CAISDGQGRGYTF.

The chain has TRBV20-1 and TRBJ1-2; TRBD1 is a possible D gene (5 bases). Germline CDR1 and CDR2: DFQATT and SNEGSKA (reference sequence). This CDR3 is built from 11 residues. V dropped 3 bases and J dropped 5 bases, with 7 bases sitting between them. The CDR3 reads CSARGTYGYTF. CDR3 in DNA: TGCAGTGCTAGGGGGACTTATGGCTACACCTTC.

The rearrangement joins TRBV27 to TRBJ2-7, with D possibly matching TRBD1 (5 bases). Germline V gene sequence: CDR1 MNHEY, CDR2 SMNVEV (reference sequence). The length of the CDR3 is 13 residues. V lost 6 bases and J 0 bases, leaving 9 bases between the germline ends. CDR3 nucleotide sequence: TGTGCCAGCAGGGGAAGGGGCTCCTACGAGCAGTACTTC. It encodes CASRGRGSYEQYF.

V and J are TRBV5-4 and TRBJ1-6; 9 positions agree with TRBD1. CDR3 length: 17 amino acids. Trimming at V came to 4 bases and at J to 7 bases, leaving 12 bases not matched to a gene. Germline assignment: CDR1 SGHNT and CDR2 YYREEE (reference sequence). CDR3 nucleotide sequence: TGTGCCAGCAGCCTTGGAGGGGGACAGGGCCGAAATTCACCCCTCCACTTT. Encoded protein: CASSLGGGQGRNSPLHF.

The V and J genes are TRBV21-1 and TRBJ2-4; the DNA was not compared with TRBD2, the D call given in the table. TRBV21-1 is a listed pseudogene. CDR3 length equals 14 residues. CDR3 loop: CASSMRVGKNIQYF. The CDR3 DNA is TGTGCCAGCAGCATGCGGGTGGGCAAAAACATTCAGTACTTC.

The rearrangement links TRBV18 to TRBJ2-2, with D possibly TRBD2 on 6 matching bases. Trimming left V 3 bases short and J 0 bases short, with 14 bases between. The CDR3 is made up of 17 amino acids. Germline V gene sequence: CDR1 KGHSH, CDR2 LQKENI. The CDR3 reads CASSPPEGRTNTGELFF. DNA for the CDR3: TGTGCCAGCTCACCCCCGGAGGGGCGGACGAACACCGGGGAGCTGTTTTTT.

This chain links TRBV30 with TRBJ1-5; D unclear. This CDR3 is 13 amino acids long. Germline V gives CDR1 GTSNPN, CDR2 SVGIG (reference sequence). Deletions cut 0 bases from V and 3 bases from J, with 6 bases between. CDR3 region: CAWSVGNNQPQHF. The DNA for the CDR3 is TGTGCCTGGAGTGTGGGCAACAATCAGCCCCAGCATTTT.

The chain joins TRBV6-2 or TRBV6-3 to TRBJ1-5; a possible D gene is TRBD1 (5 bases). V was cut by 5 bases and J by 6 bases, with 17 bases left in between. The germline V gene has CDR1 MNHEY and CDR2 SVGEGT. The CDR3 totals 15 residues. The CDR3 is CASSPRGQGGQPQHF. The CDR3 DNA follows: TGTGCCAGCAGTCCCCGAGGGCAGGGAGGTCAGCCCCAGCATTTT.

The J gene is TRBJ1-2, the V gene TRBV3-1 (or the pseudogene TRBV3-2); tentatively, D is TRBD1 (6 bases). The CDR3 sequence is 16 residues long. CDR1 and CDR2 from the germline V gene are LGHDT and YNNKEL (reference sequence). V lost 0 bases, J lost 5 bases, and 16 bases lay in between. The CDR3 sequence is CASSQDGAGVAYGYTF. CDR3 DNA sequence: TGTGCCAGCAGCCAAGATGGGGCAGGGGTCGCTTATGGCTACACCTTC.

The chain links TRBV2 to TRBJ2-1, with a weak D call TRBD1 (6 bases). There are 14 residues in the CDR3. Germline CDR1 is SNHLY and CDR2 is FYNNEI. Trimming pared 4 bases from V and 2 bases from J, leaving 9 bases between. The CDR3 is CASSGGQTYNEQFF. The CDR3, as DNA: TGTGCCAGCAGTGGGGGGCAGACCTACAATGAGCAGTTCTTC.

The V call is TRBV6-4, the J call TRBJ1-5; D perhaps matches TRBD1 (6 bases). The CDR3 contains 14 residues. Trimming stripped 8 bases from V and 2 bases from J, with 13 bases between. In germline, CDR1 is MRHNA, CDR2 SNTAGT. CDR3 amino acids: CASAREGGNQPQHF. DNA for the CDR3: TGTGCCAGCGCAAGAGAGGGGGGCAATCAGCCCCAGCATTTT.